Described below is a single T cell receptor (beta chain) sequence and its context. The sample originates from a study of Ad26.COV2.S vaccination and SARS-CoV-2 variants. Per the germline V gene, CDR1 is MNHNS and CDR2 is SASEGT. The V gene end was trimmed by 3 bases and the J gene end by 2 bases; junction bases not matched to a gene: 4. The CDR3 is 15 amino acids. Produced via immunoSEQ multiplex PCR; TCRdb's table is partial and in-frame only. Among more than 350,000 clones listed, roughly 90% were seen once. As for treatment: some 20 received Ad26.COV2.S at low or high dose, single or two shots; roughly 5 received placebo; per-sample allocation not given. Collection of the samples took place on day 63 after the first injection of vaccine or placebo.

The material was peripheral blood, obtained in a trial of Ad26.COV2.S vaccine versus placebo. The V and J genes are TRBV6-1 and TRBJ1-1; 9 positions match TRBD1. The sequence was obtained from a person aged 18 to 65 who received the Ad26.COV2.S COVID-19 vaccine or a placebo. The CDR3 loop reads CASSDTGGGNTEAFF. Here the CDR3 DNA reads TGTGCCAGCAGTGACACAGGGGGCGGAAACACTGAAGCTTTCTTT.